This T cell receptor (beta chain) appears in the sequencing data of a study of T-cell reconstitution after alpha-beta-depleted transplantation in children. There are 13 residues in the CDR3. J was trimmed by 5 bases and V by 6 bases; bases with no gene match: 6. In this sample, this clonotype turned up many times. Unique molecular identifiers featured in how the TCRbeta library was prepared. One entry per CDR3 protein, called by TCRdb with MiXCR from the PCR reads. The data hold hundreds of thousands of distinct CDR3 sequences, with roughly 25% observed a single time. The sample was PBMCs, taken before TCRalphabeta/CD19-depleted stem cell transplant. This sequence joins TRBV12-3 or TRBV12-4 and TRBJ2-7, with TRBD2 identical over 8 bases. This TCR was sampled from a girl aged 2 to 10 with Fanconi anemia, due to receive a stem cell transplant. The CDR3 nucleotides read TGTGCCAGCAGGCGAGGGCGGGGGGACGAGCAGTACTTC. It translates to CASRRGRGDEQYF.